This T cell receptor beta chain was found in a study of technical replicates of blood from a handful of donors. The CDR3 extends over 15 amino acids. In germline, CDR1 is LNHDA, CDR2 SQIVND (reference sequence). Trimming stripped 6 bases from V and 5 bases from J, with 17 bases between. TCRdb's table, derived via immunoSEQ multiplex PCR, lists solely in-frame clones and lacks some. Of roughly 93,000 clones listed, under 97% are singletons. Sequencing input: T cells isolated from PBMCs. This chain joins TRBV19 and TRBJ2-1, with D possibly TRBD2 on 6 matching bases. The TCR comes from a human donor in good health. The CDR3 region is CASRLLGLGDNEQFF. The CDR3 DNA reads as TGTGCCAGTAGACTGTTGGGACTTGGCGACAATGAGCAGTTCTTC.